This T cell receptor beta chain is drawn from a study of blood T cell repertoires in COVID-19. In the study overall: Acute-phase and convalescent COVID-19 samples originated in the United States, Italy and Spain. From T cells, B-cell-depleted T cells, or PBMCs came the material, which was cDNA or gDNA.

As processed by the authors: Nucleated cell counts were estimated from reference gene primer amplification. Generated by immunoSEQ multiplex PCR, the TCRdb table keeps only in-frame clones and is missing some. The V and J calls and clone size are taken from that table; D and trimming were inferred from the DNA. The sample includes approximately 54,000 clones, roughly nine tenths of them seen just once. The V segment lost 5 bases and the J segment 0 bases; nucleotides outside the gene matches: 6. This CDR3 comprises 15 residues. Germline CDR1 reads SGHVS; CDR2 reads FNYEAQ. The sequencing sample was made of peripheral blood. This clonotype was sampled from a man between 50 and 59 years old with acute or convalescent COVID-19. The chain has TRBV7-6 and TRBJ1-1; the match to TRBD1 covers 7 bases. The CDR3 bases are TGTGCCAGCAGCCCCACCGGGACAGTGAACACTGAAGCTTTCTTT. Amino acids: CASSPTGTVNTEAFF.